A selection of T cell receptor beta chains follows, all from one sample in a study of beta chain features in type 1 diabetes. Method: immunoSEQ multiplex PCR; TCRdb's copy keeps in-frame clones and lacks some. Altogether some 900,000 clones are present, 15% to 20% being singletons, with the ten largest covering around 0.02%. The sequenced sample was naive CD4+ T cells from blood. The receptors derive from a young woman in good health. Each CDR3 is given with its conserved first and last residue. Each record gives: CDR3 protein, CDR3 length, J gene, V gene.

CASRGEQGDKLFF	13	TRBJ1-4	TRBV6-5
CASSQSRDSYNEQFF	15	TRBJ2-1	TRBV4-3
CASSYGYMGNTIYF	14	TRBJ1-3	TRBV6-5
CASSYSRQVLGEQYF	15	TRBJ2-7	TRBV6-5
CASKSGRGYNEQFF	14	TRBJ2-1	TRBV19
CASSQRLTLYNEQFF	15	TRBJ2-1	TRBV5-1
CTSSQERLAGHYEQYF	16	TRBJ2-7	TRBV1
CASSAPGLAGSEQFF	15	TRBJ2-1	TRBV13
CASSFVGNEQFF	12	TRBJ2-1	TRBV7-2
CATIRDRWTDTQYF	14	TRBJ2-3	TRBV10-3
CASSLSVGMARADTQYF	17	TRBJ2-3	TRBV5-5
CAISEGESNQPQHF	14	TRBJ1-5	TRBV10-3
CSASTQETQYF	11	TRBJ2-5	TRBV20-1
CASSELQGAPSYGYTF	16	TRBJ1-2	TRBV28
CASSLGREDTQYF	13	TRBJ2-3	TRBV11-2
CASSSTVAGELFF	13	TRBJ2-2	TRBV5-1
CASSLGRGLHGYTF	14	TRBJ1-2	TRBV28
CATATGGGYGYTF	13	TRBJ1-2	TRBV19
CASSLATNEKLFF	13	TRBJ1-4	TRBV7-2
CASSPRRTSSWTQYF	15	TRBJ2-5	TRBV21-1
CASSLVLGGTIQYF	14	TRBJ2-4	TRBV7-6
CASSEYLGQGGYEQYF	16	TRBJ2-7	TRBV25-1
CASSTGQPISGNTIYF	16	TRBJ1-3	TRBV5-1
CASSVTVSGDYNEQFF	16	TRBJ2-1	TRBV9
CASRATDNYEQYF	13	TRBJ2-7	TRBV6-5
CSVGLERLTQYF	12	TRBJ2-3	TRBV29-1
CATLGQGVVSGANVLTF	17	TRBJ2-6	TRBV10-3
CASSPTDSQETQYF	14	TRBJ2-5	TRBV5-1
CASSGQGATDTQYF	14	TRBJ2-3	TRBV25-1
CASSMQSSGRNNEQFF	16	TRBJ2-1	TRBV19
CSVSSVVGGEQYF	13	TRBJ2-7	TRBV29-1
CASSRGTSWPEKLFF	15	TRBJ1-4	TRBV14
CASRGQGPYEQYF	13	TRBJ2-7	TRBV25-1
CASSSHSNTEAFF	13	TRBJ1-1	TRBV19
CASSSRFSLAINEQFF	16	TRBJ2-1	TRBV5-4
CASSLAGTSGRRGRTDTQYF	20	TRBJ2-3	TRBV7-8
CASSNRDRVSYEQYF	15	TRBJ2-7	TRBV5-4
CASSLLIRQQNTEAFF	16	TRBJ1-1	TRBV5-6
CASKGIYEQYF	11	TRBJ2-7	TRBV2
CPLGREREADHEQYF	15	TRBJ2-7	TRBV4-3
CASSPYPETQYF	12	TRBJ2-5	TRBV18
CASRKVRGYYEQYF	14	TRBJ2-7	TRBV6-5
CASSSQGRAYNEQFF	15	TRBJ2-1	TRBV11-1
CASRASLGNSPLHF	14	TRBJ1-6	TRBV7-2
CASSQVTGKTQYF	13	TRBJ2-5	TRBV4-1
CASSYGGGYTF	11	TRBJ1-2	TRBV6-5
CASSFYGGRSYGYTF	15	TRBJ1-2	TRBV27
CASSQQTGNAYEQYF	15	TRBJ2-7	TRBV4-3
CASRPGLAGTDTQYF	15	TRBJ2-3	TRBV7-9
CSGTGGYPDYEQYF	14	TRBJ2-7	TRBV29-1
CASGGQTDTQYF	12	TRBJ2-3	TRBV5-4